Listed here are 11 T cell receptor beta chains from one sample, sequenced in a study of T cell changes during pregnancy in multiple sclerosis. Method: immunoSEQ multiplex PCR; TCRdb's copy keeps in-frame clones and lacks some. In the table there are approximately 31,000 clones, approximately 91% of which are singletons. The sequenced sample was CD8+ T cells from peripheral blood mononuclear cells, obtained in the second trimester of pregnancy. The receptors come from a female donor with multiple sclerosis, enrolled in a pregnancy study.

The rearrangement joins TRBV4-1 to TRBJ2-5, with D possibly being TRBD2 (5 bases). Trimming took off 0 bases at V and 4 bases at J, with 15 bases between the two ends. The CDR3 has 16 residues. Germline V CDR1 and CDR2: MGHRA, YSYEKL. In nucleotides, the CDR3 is TGCGCCAGCAGCCAAGATAGTTTCGAGGGATCAGAGACCCAGTACTTC. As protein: CASSQDSFEGSETQYF.

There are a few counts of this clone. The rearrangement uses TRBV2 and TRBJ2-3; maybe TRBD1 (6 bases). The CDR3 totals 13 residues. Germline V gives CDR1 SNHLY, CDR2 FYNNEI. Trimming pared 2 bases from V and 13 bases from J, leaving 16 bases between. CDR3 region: CASSEMRLPGEYF. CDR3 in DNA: TGTGCCAGCAGTGAAATGAGACTTCCAGGGGAGTATTTT.

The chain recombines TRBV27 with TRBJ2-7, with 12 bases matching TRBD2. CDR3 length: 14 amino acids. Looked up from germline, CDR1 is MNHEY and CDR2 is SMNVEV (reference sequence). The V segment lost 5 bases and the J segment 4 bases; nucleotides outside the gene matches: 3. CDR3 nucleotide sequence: TGTGCCAGCAGTAGTACTAGCGGGAGGTACGAGCAGTACTTC. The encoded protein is CASSSTSGRYEQYF.

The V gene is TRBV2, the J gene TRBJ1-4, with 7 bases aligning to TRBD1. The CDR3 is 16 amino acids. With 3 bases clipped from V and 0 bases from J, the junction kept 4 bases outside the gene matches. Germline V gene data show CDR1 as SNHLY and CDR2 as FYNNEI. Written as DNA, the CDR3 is TGTGCCAGCAGTGATAACAGGGGAGCAACTAATGAAAAACTGTTTTTT. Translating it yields CASSDNRGATNEKLFF.

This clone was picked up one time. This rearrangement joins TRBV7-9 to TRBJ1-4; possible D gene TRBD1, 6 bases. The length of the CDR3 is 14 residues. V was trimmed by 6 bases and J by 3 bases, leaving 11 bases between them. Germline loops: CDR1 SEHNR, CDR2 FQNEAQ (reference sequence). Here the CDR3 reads CASRNRDANEKLFF. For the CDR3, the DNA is TGTGCCAGCAGAAACAGGGATGCTAATGAAAAACTGTTTTTT.

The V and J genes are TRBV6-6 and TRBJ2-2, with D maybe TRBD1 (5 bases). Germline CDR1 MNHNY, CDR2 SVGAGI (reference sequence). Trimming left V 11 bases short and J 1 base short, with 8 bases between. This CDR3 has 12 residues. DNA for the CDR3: TGTGCCGGAACAGGGAACACCGGGGAGCTGTTTTTT. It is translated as CAGTGNTGELFF.

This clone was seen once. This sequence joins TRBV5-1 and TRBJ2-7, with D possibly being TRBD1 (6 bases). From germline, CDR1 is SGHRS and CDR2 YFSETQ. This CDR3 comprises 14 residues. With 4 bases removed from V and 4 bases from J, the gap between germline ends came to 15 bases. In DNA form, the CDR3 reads TGCGCCAGCAGCCCTACAGGGTATCCTTACGAGCAGTACTTC. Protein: CASSPTGYPYEQYF.

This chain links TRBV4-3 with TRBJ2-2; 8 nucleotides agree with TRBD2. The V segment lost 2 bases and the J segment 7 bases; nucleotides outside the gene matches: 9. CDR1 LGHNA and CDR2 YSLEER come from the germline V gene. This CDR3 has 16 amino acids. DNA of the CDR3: TGCGCCAGCAGCCAACCTAGCGGGCTAGTGTACGGGGAGCTGTTTTTT. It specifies CASSQPSGLVYGELFF.

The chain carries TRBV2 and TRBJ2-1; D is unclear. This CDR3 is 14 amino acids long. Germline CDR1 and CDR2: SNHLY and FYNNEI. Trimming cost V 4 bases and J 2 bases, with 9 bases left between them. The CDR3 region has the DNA TGTGCCAGCAGTGTGAATGCGCCCTACAATGAGCAGTTCTTC. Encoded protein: CASSVNAPYNEQFF.

The CDR3, as DNA: TGCAGCGCCTACGGTGGGAGGGAGACCCAGTACTTC. Translation gives CSAYGGRETQYF. V is TRBV29-1 and J is TRBJ2-5; tentative D call: TRBD2 (6 bases). CDR3 size: 12 residues. Germline V gives CDR1 SQVTM, CDR2 ANQGSEA. Trimming removed 7 bases at V and 5 bases at J, with 14 bases between.

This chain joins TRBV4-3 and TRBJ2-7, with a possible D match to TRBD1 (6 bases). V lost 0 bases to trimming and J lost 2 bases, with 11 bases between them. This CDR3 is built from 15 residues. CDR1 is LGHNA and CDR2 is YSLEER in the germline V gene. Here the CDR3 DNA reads TGCGCCAGCAGCCAAGATGTCAGGGGTCCCTACGAGCAGTACTTC. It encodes CASSQDVRGPYEQYF.